The 32 T cell receptor beta chains below were found in one sample sequenced in a study of T cells after posttransplantation cyclophosphamide. The repertoire was sequenced with immunoSEQ multiplex PCR; TCRdb's copy has only in-frame clones and lacks some. The sample carries 7,400 or so clones, almost 90% recorded once. Treatment was busulfan-fludarabine conditioning, a marrow graft, and cyclophosphamide on days +3 and +4. The specimen comprised CD4+ T cells sorted from blood, sampled around 1,500 days after allogeneic stem cell transplant with posttransplant cyclophosphamide. These receptors originate from a female patient in her 50s who received an allogeneic stem cell transplant from a related donor, was CMV-positive, and had no GVHD. Certain T cells may be donor cells from the graft.

The chain links TRBV27 to TRBJ1-5; maybe TRBD1 (6 bases). The V gene's germline CDR1 is MNHEY and CDR2 SMNVEV (reference sequence). The CDR3 loop spans 16 amino acids. The V and J ends lost 4 bases and 6 bases respectively, with 19 bases between them. The chain's CDR3 is CASSSYAYRESQPQHF. The CDR3 DNA sequence: TGTGCCAGCAGTTCTTACGCCTACAGGGAGAGTCAGCCCCAGCATTTT.

V usage is TRBV6-5 and J usage is TRBJ1-4, with D hard to call. The germline gives CDR1 MNHEY, CDR2 SVGAGI. V was cut by 5 bases and J by 0 bases, with 7 bases left in between. This CDR3 has 14 amino acids. DNA for the CDR3: TGTGCCAGCAGTGTACAGCCAACTAATGAAAAACTGTTTTTT. It is translated as CASSVQPTNEKLFF.

This chain uses TRBV30 with TRBJ1-2; 10 bases are shared with TRBD1. V was pared by 4 bases and J by 0 bases, with 14 bases of the junction left unmatched. Germline CDR1 GTSNPN, CDR2 SVGIG (reference sequence). The CDR3 consists of 18 residues. The DNA for the CDR3 is TGTGCCTGGACCGACTTCCGCCGGGACAGGGGAGCTAACTATGGCTACACCTTC. It yields the protein CAWTDFRRDRGANYGYTF.

The V and J genes are TRBV4-3 and TRBJ2-5; the match to TRBD1 covers 7 bases. Trimming took 1 base from V and 7 from J; bases not matched to a gene: 6. Germline CDR1 reads LGHNA; CDR2 reads YSLEER. The CDR3 is 14 amino acids. The CDR3 loop reads CASSQGTGSGTQYF. The DNA of the CDR3 is TGCGCCAGCAGCCAAGGGACAGGATCGGGGACCCAGTACTTC.

This clone was counted only a few times. CDR3 in amino acids: CASSLTGTGRIGYGYTF. The CDR3 DNA reads TGTGCCAGCAGCTTAACCGGGACAGGGCGCATCGGGTATGGCTACACCTTC. V usage is TRBV7-3 and J usage is TRBJ1-2, with 9 bases aligning to TRBD1. Germline V CDR1 and CDR2: SGHTA, FQGTGA. The CDR3 is 17 amino acids. V lost 0 bases, J lost 5 bases, and 10 bases stayed unmatched.

This clone was seen just once. The chain carries TRBV4-2 and TRBJ2-7, with 7 positions matching TRBD2. Germline V lookup: CDR1 LGHNA, CDR2 YNFKEQ. Losses at the gene ends were 0 bases for V and 3 bases for J; bases not matched to a gene: 8. CDR3 length: 16 amino acids. CDR3 protein: CASSQELTGGYYEQYF. CDR3 sequence (DNA): TGTGCCAGCAGCCAAGAACTCACGGGAGGCTACTACGAGCAGTACTTC.

J is TRBJ2-5 and V is TRBV2, with 7 bases that match TRBD1. V gave up 6 bases and J gave up 7 bases; unmatched junction bases: 11. The CDR3 covers 14 residues. Germline V gene sequence: CDR1 SNHLY, CDR2 FYNNEI. The CDR3 protein is CASRSTGVLGTQYF. CDR3 bases: TGTGCCAGCAGAAGTACAGGGGTATTAGGGACCCAGTACTTC.

V and J are TRBV4-3 and TRBJ2-2, with 7 bases matching TRBD2. CDR3 length: 16 amino acids. Germline V gene sequence: CDR1 LGHNA, CDR2 YSLEER. V gave up 4 bases and J gave up 1 base; unmatched junction bases: 6. This CDR3 reads CASSRESGKNTGELFF. CDR3 DNA: TGCGCCAGCAGCCGAGAAAGCGGGAAGAACACCGGGGAGCTGTTTTTT.

The gene calls are TRBV9 and TRBJ2-7; D is possibly TRBD2 (5 bases). Germline CDR1 and CDR2: SGDLS and YYNGEE. V dropped 4 bases and J dropped 3 bases, with 17 bases sitting between them. The CDR3 loop spans 15 amino acids. The CDR3 loop is CASSLGGRTDYEQYF. For the CDR3, the DNA is TGTGCCAGCAGCTTAGGCGGGCGAACTGACTACGAGCAGTACTTC.

The gene calls are TRBV5-1 and TRBJ2-7, with TRBD1 matching over 7 bases. With V trimmed by 5 bases and J by 6 bases, 5 bases remained unmatched. The V gene's germline CDR1 is SGHRS and CDR2 YFSETQ. The length of the CDR3 is 12 residues. CDR3 coding DNA: TGCGCCAGCAGTAAGGGGGCGTTCGAGCAGTACTTC. Translation: CASSKGAFEQYF.

The sample holds one count of this clone. CDR3 protein: CASRDRGWTEAFF. For the CDR3, the DNA is TGTGCCAGCCGGGACAGGGGATGGACTGAAGCTTTCTTT. This chain connects TRBV27 to TRBJ1-1, with 10 nucleotides matching TRBD1. CDR3 length equals 13 residues. V shed 8 bases and J 5 bases; nucleotides not matched to a gene: 5. Germline V gene data show CDR1 as MNHEY and CDR2 as SMNVEV (reference sequence).

The chain couples TRBV5-1 to TRBJ2-1, with 11 bases identical to TRBD2. V dropped 3 bases and J dropped 4; count of bases not matched to a gene: 6. This CDR3 comprises 16 residues. Germline V lookup: CDR1 SGHRS, CDR2 YFSETQ. The CDR3 region has the DNA TGCGCCAGCAGCTCGTCGGGACTAGCGGATTACAATGAGCAGTTCTTC. This gives the protein CASSSSGLADYNEQFF.

The chain employs TRBV9 and TRBJ2-3; D may be TRBD2 (6 bases). From germline, CDR1 is SGDLS and CDR2 YYNGEE. The CDR3 is made up of 15 amino acids. The V end lost 3 bases, the J end lost 5 bases, and 16 bases lay between the germline ends. For the CDR3, the DNA is TGTGCCAGCAGCGGAGGGGTCGGGAGACAAGATACGCAGTATTTT. Translated: CASSGGVGRQDTQYF. The entire variable domain, with the rest obtained from reference TRBV9 and TRBJ2-3, is as follows: DSGVTQTPKHLITATGQRVTLRCSPRSGDLSVYWYQQSLDQGLQFLIQYYNGEERAKGNILERFSAQQFPDLHSELNLSSLELGDSALYFCASSGGVGRQDTQYFGPGTRLTVL.

This chain uses TRBV5-4 with TRBJ1-1, with D perhaps matching TRBD1 (5 bases). V lost 4 bases and J 3 bases, leaving 16 bases between the germline ends. The CDR3 has 15 residues. CDR1 is SGHNT and CDR2 is YYREEE in the germline V gene (reference sequence). The CDR3 DNA reads TGTGCCAGCAGCCTCGCCCCAGGGTCATACACTGAAGCTTTCTTT. Encoded protein: CASSLAPGSYTEAFF. The entire variable domain, with the rest obtained from reference TRBV5-4 and TRBJ1-1, is as follows: ETGVTQSPTHLIKTRGQQVTLRCSSQSGHNTVSWYQQALGQGPQFIFQYYREEENGRGNFPPRFSGLQFPNYSSELNVNALELDDSALYLCASSLAPGSYTEAFFGQGTRLTVV.

The rearrangement joins TRBV6-5 to TRBJ2-1; 7 positions match TRBD2. Trimming cost V 5 bases and J 3 bases; bases outside gene matches: 7. Germline CDR1 and CDR2: MNHEY and SVGAGI. CDR3 length: 15 residues. The CDR3 reads CASSPQAGYYNEQFF. Here the CDR3 DNA reads TGTGCCAGCAGTCCACAAGCGGGGTACTACAATGAGCAGTTCTTC.

As regards this clone: The same CDR3 arises from other DNA sequences in this sample as well. The chain joins TRBV7-9 to TRBJ2-5; TRBD1 aligns across 7 bases. The V gene's germline CDR1 is SEHNR and CDR2 FQNEAQ (reference sequence). With 5 bases clipped from V and 1 base from J, the junction kept 10 bases outside the gene matches. This CDR3 is 16 amino acids long. CDR3 DNA sequence: TGTGCCAGCAGCGATGGGTTACAGGGGATCCAAGAGACCCAGTACTTC. Encoded protein: CASSDGLQGIQETQYF.

The chain has TRBV6-5 and TRBJ1-2; TRBD1 agrees at 7 bases. V shed 5 bases, J shed 6 bases, and the junction held 6 bases outside the gene matches. The length of the CDR3 is 13 residues. CDR1 is MNHEY, CDR2 SVGAGI, per germline. The CDR3 region is CASSGDRADGYTF. Written as DNA, the CDR3 is TGTGCCAGCAGTGGCGACAGGGCTGATGGCTACACCTTC.

The chain links TRBV29-1 to TRBJ2-2, with a possible D match to TRBD2 (5 bases). Germline V gene data show CDR1 as SQVTM and CDR2 as ANQGSEA. CDR3 length: 14 amino acids. Trimming took 6 bases from V and 3 from J, leaving 14 bases between them. The CDR3 DNA reads TGCAGCGTCCGGTGGGAGAGGGACACCGGGGAGCTGTTTTTT. Encoded protein: CSVRWERDTGELFF.

The gene calls are TRBV19 and TRBJ2-3, with TRBD2 as a possible D gene (6 bases). CDR1 LNHDA and CDR2 SQIVND come from the germline V gene (reference sequence). V lost 3 bases and J lost 4, with 14 bases in between. CDR3 length: 15 amino acids. The CDR3 DNA is TGTGCCAGTAGTATCACCACAAGGAGGGCAGATACGCAGTATTTT. This gives the protein CASSITTRRADTQYF.

The chain is built from TRBV29-1 and TRBJ2-2, with TRBD1 matching 8 bases. The V gene end was trimmed by 6 bases and the J gene end by 8 bases; junction bases not matched to a gene: 2. This CDR3 comprises 11 residues. Germline CDR1 is SQVTM and CDR2 is ANQGSEA. This CDR3 reads CSVQGAGELFF. Here the CDR3 DNA reads TGCAGCGTCCAGGGGGCTGGGGAGCTGTTTTTT.

The rearrangement uses TRBV29-1 and TRBJ2-3; the D gene is possibly TRBD2 (5 bases). CDR1 is SQVTM, CDR2 ANQGSEA, per germline. The length of the CDR3 is 14 residues. The germline V and J ends were trimmed by 4 bases and 2 bases, with 13 bases remaining between them. The CDR3 here is CSVVADGNTDTQYF. For the CDR3, the DNA is TGCAGCGTTGTAGCAGACGGGAACACAGATACGCAGTATTTT.

The chain couples TRBV10-3 to TRBJ2-1; D is possibly TRBD2 (5 bases). The V end was cut by 6 bases, the J end by 5 bases, with 14 bases between. CDR1 is ENHRY and CDR2 is SYGVKD in the germline V gene. This CDR3 is 14 amino acids long. The CDR3 sequence: CAISSVGLDNEQFF. The CDR3 DNA sequence: TGTGCCATCAGCTCGGTCGGACTCGACAATGAGCAGTTCTTC.

V is TRBV29-1 and J is TRBJ2-3; the D is unclear. The CDR3 contains 13 residues. CDR1 is SQVTM and CDR2 is ANQGSEA in the germline V gene. Trimming cost V 7 bases and J 0 bases, with 11 bases left between them. Here the CDR3 reads CSGGGASTDTQYF. The CDR3 coding sequence is TGCAGCGGTGGCGGTGCGAGCACAGATACGCAGTATTTT.

The CDR3 loop reads CASSQGPGEGTDTQYF. DNA for the CDR3: TGTGCCAGCAGCCAAGGTCCGGGAGAGGGTACAGATACGCAGTATTTT. This chain joins TRBV14 and TRBJ2-3, with a possible D match to TRBD2 (6 bases). The CDR3 is 16 residues long. Germline values: CDR1 SGHDN, CDR2 FVKESK. Trimming removed 1 base from V and 3 bases from J, with 14 bases in between.

J is TRBJ2-1 and V is TRBV5-4; TRBD2 matches at 10 bases. This CDR3 region has 14 residues. Trimming at V came to 3 bases and at J to 9 bases, leaving 6 bases not matched to a gene. Germline CDR1 reads SGHNT; CDR2 reads YYREEE (reference sequence). This chain's CDR3 is CASSSTSGTGEQFF. CDR3 coding DNA: TGTGCCAGCAGCTCAACTAGCGGGACAGGTGAGCAGTTCTTC.

The genes are TRBV19 and TRBJ1-6; 9 bases agree with TRBD1. This CDR3 region has 15 residues. J was trimmed by 13 bases and V by 9 bases; bases with no gene match: 16. Per the germline V gene, CDR1 is LNHDA and CDR2 is SQIVND (reference sequence). This chain's CDR3 is CASSRPGQGWAPLHF. The CDR3 DNA follows: TGTGCCAGCTCCCGTCCGGGACAGGGCTGGGCGCCCCTCCACTTT.

The J gene is TRBJ2-2, the V gene TRBV7-9, with TRBD1 as a possible D gene (6 bases). Trimming removed 2 bases at V and 5 bases at J, with 18 bases between. The CDR3 is 17 amino acids. Germline V gene sequence: CDR1 SEHNR, CDR2 FQNEAQ (reference sequence). CDR3 nucleotides: TGTGCCAGCAGCTTACCGAGGGGGAGTGTTGGGACCGGGGAGCTGTTTTTT. It specifies CASSLPRGSVGTGELFF. The whole variable domain, remainder taken from reference TRBV7-9 and TRBJ2-2, is DTGVSQNPRHKITKRGQNVTFRCDPISEHNRLYWYRQTLGQGPEFLTYFQNEAQLEKSRLLSDRFSAERPKGSFSTLEIQRTEQGDSAMYLCASSLPRGSVGTGELFFGEGSRLTVL.

The CDR3 nucleotides are TGTGCCAGCAGCTTCGGGGCAGGGGGCGATTCTGGGGCCAACGTCCTGACTTTC. This codes for CASSFGAGGDSGANVLTF. The chain uses TRBV5-4 and TRBJ2-6; 8 bases are a match to TRBD1. From germline, CDR1 is SGHNT and CDR2 YYREEE (reference sequence). V shed 2 bases, J shed 1 base, and the junction held 8 bases outside the gene matches. The CDR3 extends over 18 amino acids.

The chain recombines TRBV7-2 with TRBJ2-7, with 7 bases identical to TRBD1. CDR3 length: 16 residues. Per the germline V gene, CDR1 is SGHTA and CDR2 is FQGNSA. Trimming took 5 bases from V and 0 from J; bases not matched to a gene: 10. The CDR3 coding sequence is TGTGCCAGCAGCGTCAACAGGGGACGCCTCTCCTACGAGCAGTACTTC. It is translated as CASSVNRGRLSYEQYF.

This clone was counted once. This rearrangement joins TRBV7-2 to TRBJ2-2; D is unresolved. Germline V lookup: CDR1 SGHTA, CDR2 FQGNSA. The CDR3 length is 15 residues. V dropped 5 bases and J dropped 7 bases, with 17 bases sitting between them. CDR3 protein: CASSPAQAMGGELFF. DNA of the CDR3: TGTGCCAGCAGCCCCGCGCAGGCTATGGGCGGGGAGCTGTTTTTT.

This chain connects TRBV7-3 to TRBJ2-2; 15 bases fit TRBD2. After removal of 5 bases from V and 7 bases from J, the junction contained 5 bases not matched to a gene. Germline CDR1 reads SGHTA; CDR2 reads FQGTGA. The CDR3 sequence is 16 residues long. This chain's CDR3 is CASSKGLAGGIGELFF. The CDR3 DNA reads TGTGCCAGCAGCAAGGGACTAGCGGGAGGAATCGGGGAGCTGTTTTTT.

This rearrangement joins TRBV13 to TRBJ2-1, with 7 bases lining up with TRBD2. Germline CDR1 is PRHDT and CDR2 is FYEKMQ (reference sequence). V shed 9 bases, J shed 4 bases, and the junction held 6 bases outside the gene matches. There are 13 residues in the CDR3. DNA of the CDR3: TGTGCCAGTTCGACGGGGGGATACAATGAGCAGTTCTTC. Translating gives CASSTGGYNEQFF.